Below are 4 T cell receptor beta chains sequenced from a single sample in a study of blood T cell repertoires in COVID-19. Sequencing was performed with immunoSEQ multiplex PCR; in TCRdb, only in-frame clones are kept and a portion is missing. The table includes more than 15,000 clones, roughly nine tenths detected once. Sequencing used peripheral blood. Source of these receptors: a human donor in a cohort sampled during active COVID-19.

This clone was seen a single time. The J gene is TRBJ2-1, the V gene TRBV11-3, with 7 nucleotides matching TRBD2. CDR1 and CDR2 from the germline V gene are SGHNT and YENEEA. The CDR3 runs 15 residues. The ends lost 7 bases at V and 2 bases at J; junction bases unmatched: 8. The CDR3 DNA sequence: TGTGCCAGCACCCCCGGGGAGGGCCCCTACAATGAGCAGTTCTTC. Its protein product is CASTPGEGPYNEQFF.

This chain's CDR3 is CASSLQGGSTGELFF. CDR3 sequence (DNA): TGTGCCAGCAGCTTACAAGGGGGATCCACCGGGGAGCTGTTTTTT. V is TRBV7-9 and J is TRBJ2-2, with a tentative D call TRBD1 (6 bases). CDR1 and CDR2 from the germline V gene are SEHNR and FQNEAQ (reference sequence). Between the trimmed V and J ends, which lost 2 bases and 4 bases, there was a span of 11 bases. This CDR3 region has 15 residues.

This chain links TRBV18 with TRBJ2-5, with 8 positions matching TRBD1. CDR1 KGHSH and CDR2 LQKENI come from the germline V gene. V lost 3 bases to trimming and J lost 2 bases; unmatched junction nucleotides: 5. The CDR3 has 15 residues. The CDR3 nucleotides are TGTGCCAGCTCACCTAGCCGGACAGGGCAAGAGACCCAGTACTTC. This translates into CASSPSRTGQETQYF.

The J gene is TRBJ2-1, the V gene TRBV7-3, with a possible D match to TRBD2 (6 bases). The germline V gene has CDR1 SGHTA and CDR2 FQGTGA. The CDR3 has 13 amino acids. V was clipped by 4 bases and J by 9 bases, with 13 bases between them. The CDR3 bases are TGTGCCAGCAGCTGGACTACTCTCGGTGAGCAGTTCTTC. The encoded protein is CASSWTTLGEQFF.